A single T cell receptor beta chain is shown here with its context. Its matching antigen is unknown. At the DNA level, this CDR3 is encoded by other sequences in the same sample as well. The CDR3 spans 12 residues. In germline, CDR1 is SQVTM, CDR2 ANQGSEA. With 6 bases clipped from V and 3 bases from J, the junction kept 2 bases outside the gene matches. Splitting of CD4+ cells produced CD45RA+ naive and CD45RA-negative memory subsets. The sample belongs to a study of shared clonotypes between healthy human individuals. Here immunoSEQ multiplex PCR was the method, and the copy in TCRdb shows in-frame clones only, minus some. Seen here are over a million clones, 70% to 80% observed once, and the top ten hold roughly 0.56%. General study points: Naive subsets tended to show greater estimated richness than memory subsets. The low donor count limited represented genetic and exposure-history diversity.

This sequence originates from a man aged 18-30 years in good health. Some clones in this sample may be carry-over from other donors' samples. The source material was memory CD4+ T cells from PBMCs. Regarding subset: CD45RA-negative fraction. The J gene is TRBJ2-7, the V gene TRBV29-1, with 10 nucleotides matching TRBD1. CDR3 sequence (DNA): TGCAGCGTCGGACAGGGGGGCTACGAGCAGTACTTC. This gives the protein CSVGQGGYEQYF.